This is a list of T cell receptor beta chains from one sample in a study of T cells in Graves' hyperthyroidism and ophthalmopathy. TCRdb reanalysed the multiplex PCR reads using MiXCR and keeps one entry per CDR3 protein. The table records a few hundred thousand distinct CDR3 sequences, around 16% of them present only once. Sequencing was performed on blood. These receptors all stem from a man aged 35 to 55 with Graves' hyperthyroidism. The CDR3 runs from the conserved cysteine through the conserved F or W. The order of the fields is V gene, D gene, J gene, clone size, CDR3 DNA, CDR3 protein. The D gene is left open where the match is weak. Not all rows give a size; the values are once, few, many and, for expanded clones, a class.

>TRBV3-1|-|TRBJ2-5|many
TGTGCCAGCAGCTACCCCGGGACCAAAGAGACCCAGTACTTC
CASSYPGTKETQYF
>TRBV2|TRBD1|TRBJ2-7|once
TGTGCCAGCGGCACCGGGACAGGGGACAACGAGCAGTACTTC
CASGTGTGDNEQYF
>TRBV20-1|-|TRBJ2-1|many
TGCAGTGCCGCCCGACCTTCCCATCAGGGTGAGCAGTTCTTC
CSAARPSHQGEQFF
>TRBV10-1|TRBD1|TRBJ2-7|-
TGCGCCAGCAGTGAGTTTCCAGGGGGCGGCTACGAGCAGTACTTC
CASSEFPGGGYEQYF
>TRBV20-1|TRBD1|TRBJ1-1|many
TGCAGTGCTAAGACAGGGAGGACTGAAGCTTTCTTT
CSAKTGRTEAFF
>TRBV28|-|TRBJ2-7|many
TGTGCCAGCAGTTTTTCCCGCGGGGGGACAGACAACTACGAGCAGTACTTC
CASSFSRGGTDNYEQYF
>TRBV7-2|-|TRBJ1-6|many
TGTGCCAGCAGTGGGGCGGGGGGCTATTCACCCCTCCACTTT
CASSGAGGYSPLHF
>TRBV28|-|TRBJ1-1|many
TGTGCCAGCAGCTTTGGGAACACTGAAGCTTTCTTT
CASSFGNTEAFF
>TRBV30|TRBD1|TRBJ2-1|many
TGTGCCTGGAGTCCAACGAGGGACAGGAAGAACAATGAGCAGTTCTTC
CAWSPTRDRKNNEQFF
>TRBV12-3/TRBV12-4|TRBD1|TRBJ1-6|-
TGTGCCAGCAGTTTACAATTTGGACAGGGGAAAGGACCCTATAATTCACCCCTCCACTTT
CASSLQFGQGKGPYNSPLHF
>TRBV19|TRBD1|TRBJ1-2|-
TGTGCCAGTAGTCGCCGGGACAGGGGGCCCGGGGACTATGGCTACACCTTC
CASSRRDRGPGDYGYTF
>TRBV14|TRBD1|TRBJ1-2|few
TGTGCCAGCAGCCATTCCAGGACAGGGCGGCGATCCAACTATGGCTACACCTTC
CASSHSRTGRRSNYGYTF
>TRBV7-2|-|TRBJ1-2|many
TGTGCCAGCAGCTCCCCAGGACATGAAAATGGCTACACCTTC
CASSSPGHENGYTF
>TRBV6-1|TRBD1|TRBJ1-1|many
TGTGCCAGCAGGAAGGGACAGGGGAACACTGAAGCTTTCTTT
CASRKGQGNTEAFF
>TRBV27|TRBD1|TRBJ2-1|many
TGTGCCAGCAGTCTTCCCGGGACAGGGGGTAATGAGCAGTTCTTC
CASSLPGTGGNEQFF
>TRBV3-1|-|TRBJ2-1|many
TGTGCCAGCAGCTTGTGGGGTCGTGAGCAGTTCTTC
CASSLWGREQFF
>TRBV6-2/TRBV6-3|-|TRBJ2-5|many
TGTGCCAGCACCGACCCGCTAGCGAAAGAGACCCAGTACTTC
CASTDPLAKETQYF
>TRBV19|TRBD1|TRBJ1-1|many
TGTGCCACCCAGACCGGACAGGGCCTCTCCGAAGCTTTCTTT
CATQTGQGLSEAFF
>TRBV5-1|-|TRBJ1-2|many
TGCGCCAGCAGCTTGATCGGACAGTATGGCTACACCTTC
CASSLIGQYGYTF
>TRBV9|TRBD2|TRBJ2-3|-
TGTGCCAGCAGCGTAGGTAGCGGGGGTTCAGATACGCAGTATTTT
CASSVGSGGSDTQYF
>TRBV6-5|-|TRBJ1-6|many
TGTGCCAGCAGTTACTCGGGCAGAACTTCACCCCTCCACTTT
CASSYSGRTSPLHF
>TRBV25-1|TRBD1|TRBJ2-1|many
TGTGCCAGTGGAGACACCGGGACAGGGGCGTACAATGAGCAGTTCTTC
CASGDTGTGAYNEQFF
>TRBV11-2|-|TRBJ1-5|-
TGTGCCAGCAGCTTATTTGTCGGGACCGAGGGTCAAGGTCAGCCCCAGCATTTT
CASSLFVGTEGQGQPQHF
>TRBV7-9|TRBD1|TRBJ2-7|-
TGTGCCAGCAACTCCGTACGGGACAGGGCCTACGAGCAGTACTTC
CASNSVRDRAYEQYF
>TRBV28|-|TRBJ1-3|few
TGTGCCAGCCTTTGGAGCTCTGGAAACACCATATATTTT
CASLWSSGNTIYF
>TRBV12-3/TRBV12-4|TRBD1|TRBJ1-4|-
TGTGCCAGCAGTTGGGACAGGGGGGAAAAACTGTTTTTT
CASSWDRGEKLFF
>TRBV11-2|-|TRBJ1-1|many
TGTGCCAGCAGGATGGGTGTAGAGAACACTGAAGCTTTCTTT
CASRMGVENTEAFF
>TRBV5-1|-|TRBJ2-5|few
TGCGCCAGCAGCTCCCACAGACCGACAGGATCGGAGACCCAGTACTTC
CASSSHRPTGSETQYF
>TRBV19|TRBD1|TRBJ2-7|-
TGTGCCAGTAGTTCCGGGACAGGGCCCTACGAGCAGTACTTC
CASSSGTGPYEQYF
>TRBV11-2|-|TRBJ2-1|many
TGTGCCAGCAGTAACGGGGGATCTAATGAGCAGTTCTTC
CASSNGGSNEQFF
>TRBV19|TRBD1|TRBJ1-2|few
TGTGCCAGTAGCTCCGACCCGGGACAGGGATATGGCTACACCTTC
CASSSDPGQGYGYTF
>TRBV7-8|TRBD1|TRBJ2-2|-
TGTGCCAGCAGCTTAGGGACAGGGGGTAACACCGGGGAGCTGTTTTTT
CASSLGTGGNTGELFF
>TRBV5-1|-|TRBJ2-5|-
TGCGCCAGCAGCTACGGGAGTCTTGAGACCCAGTACTTC
CASSYGSLETQYF
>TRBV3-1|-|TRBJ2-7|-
TGTGCCAGCAGCCAAGGCTTCCCGTCCTACGAGCAGTACTTC
CASSQGFPSYEQYF
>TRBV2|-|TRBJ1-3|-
TGTGCCAGCAGGGACCAGGCTAGAAACACCATATATTTT
CASRDQARNTIYF
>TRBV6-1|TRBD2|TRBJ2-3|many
TGTGCCAGCAGTACCGGGACTAGGAGCACAGATACGCAGTATTTT
CASSTGTRSTDTQYF